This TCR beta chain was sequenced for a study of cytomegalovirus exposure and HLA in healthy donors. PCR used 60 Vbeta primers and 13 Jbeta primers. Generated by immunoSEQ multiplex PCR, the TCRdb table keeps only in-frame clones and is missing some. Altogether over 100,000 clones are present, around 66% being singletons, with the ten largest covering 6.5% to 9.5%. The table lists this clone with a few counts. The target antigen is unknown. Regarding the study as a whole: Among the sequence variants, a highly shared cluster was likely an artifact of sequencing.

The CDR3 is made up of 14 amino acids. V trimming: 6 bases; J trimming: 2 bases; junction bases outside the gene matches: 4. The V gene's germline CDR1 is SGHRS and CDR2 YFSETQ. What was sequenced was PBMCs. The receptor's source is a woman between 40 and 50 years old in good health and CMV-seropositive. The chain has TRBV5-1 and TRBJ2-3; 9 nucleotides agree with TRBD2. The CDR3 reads CASTLAGYTDTQYF. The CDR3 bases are TGCGCCAGCACGCTAGCGGGGTACACAGATACGCAGTATTTT. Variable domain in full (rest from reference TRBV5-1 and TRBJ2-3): KAGVTQTPRYLIKTRGQQVTLSCSPISGHRSVSWYQQTPGQGLQFLFEYFSETQRNKGNFPGRFSGRQFSNSRSEMNVSTLELGDSALYLCASTLAGYTDTQYFGPGTRLTVL.